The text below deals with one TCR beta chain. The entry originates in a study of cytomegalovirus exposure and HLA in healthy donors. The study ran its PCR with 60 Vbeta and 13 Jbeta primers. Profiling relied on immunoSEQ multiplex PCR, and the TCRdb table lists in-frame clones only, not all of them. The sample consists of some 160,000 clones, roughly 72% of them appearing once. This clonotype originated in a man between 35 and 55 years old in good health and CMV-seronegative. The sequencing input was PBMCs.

The CDR3 here is CAISELGGGETQYF. The CDR3 DNA is TGTGCCATCAGTGAACTAGGAGGAGGAGAGACCCAGTACTTC. V is TRBV10-3 and J is TRBJ2-5, with TRBD2 as a possible D gene (5 bases). The V gene lost 3 bases and the J gene lost 4 bases, with 12 bases spanning the gap. Germline V lookup: CDR1 ENHRY, CDR2 SYGVKD. The CDR3 is 14 amino acids.